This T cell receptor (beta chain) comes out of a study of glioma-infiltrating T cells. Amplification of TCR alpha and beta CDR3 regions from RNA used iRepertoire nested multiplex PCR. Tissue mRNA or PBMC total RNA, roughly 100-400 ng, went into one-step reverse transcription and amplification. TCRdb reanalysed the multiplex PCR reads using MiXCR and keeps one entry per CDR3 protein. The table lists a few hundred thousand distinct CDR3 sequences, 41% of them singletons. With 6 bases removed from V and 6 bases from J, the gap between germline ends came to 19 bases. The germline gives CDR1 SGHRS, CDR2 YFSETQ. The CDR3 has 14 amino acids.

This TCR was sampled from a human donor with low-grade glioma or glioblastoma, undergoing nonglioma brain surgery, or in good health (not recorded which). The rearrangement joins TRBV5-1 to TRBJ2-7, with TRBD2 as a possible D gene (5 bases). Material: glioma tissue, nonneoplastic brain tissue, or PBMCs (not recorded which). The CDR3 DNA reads TGCGCCAGCAACCCGCAGTGGGGAGTCTCCGAGCAGTACTTC. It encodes CASNPQWGVSEQYF.